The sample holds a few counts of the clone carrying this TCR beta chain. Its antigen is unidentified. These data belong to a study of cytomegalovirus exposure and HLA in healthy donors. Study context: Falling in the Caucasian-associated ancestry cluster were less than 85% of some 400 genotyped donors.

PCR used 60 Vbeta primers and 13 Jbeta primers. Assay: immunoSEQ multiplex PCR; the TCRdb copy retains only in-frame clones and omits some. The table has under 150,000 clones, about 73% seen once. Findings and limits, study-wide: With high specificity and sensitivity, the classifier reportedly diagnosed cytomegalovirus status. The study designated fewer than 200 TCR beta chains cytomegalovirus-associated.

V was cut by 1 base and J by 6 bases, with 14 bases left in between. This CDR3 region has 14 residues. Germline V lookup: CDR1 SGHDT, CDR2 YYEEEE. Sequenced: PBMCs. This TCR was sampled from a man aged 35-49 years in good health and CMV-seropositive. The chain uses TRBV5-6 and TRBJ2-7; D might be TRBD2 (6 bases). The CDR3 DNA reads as TGTGCCAGCAGCTTGCTCCAGGGACTGAGCGAGCAGTACTTC. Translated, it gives CASSLLQGLSEQYF.